The 4 T cell receptor beta chains given below trace back to one sample, sequenced in a study of identical twins' blood T cells. One entry per CDR3 protein results from TCRdb running MiXCR on the 5' RACE reads. The sample lists 350,000 to 400,000 distinct CDR3 sequences, 28% seen once, with approximately 6.6% in the top ten. The material sequenced was PBMCs. These receptor sequences come from a woman between 18 and 50 years old in good health.

The sample holds a few counts of this clonotype. The CDR3 nucleotides are TGCAGCGTCGTCGGGACGACCGAGGTGCAGTACTTC. This encodes CSVVGTTEVQYF. The chain recombines TRBV29-1 with TRBJ2-7; D may be TRBD1 or TRBD2 (5 bases each). CDR1 and CDR2 from the germline V gene are SQVTM and ANQGSEA. V gave up 6 bases and J gave up 9 bases, with 18 bases separating them. The CDR3 contains 12 residues.

The chain couples TRBV12-3 or TRBV12-4 to TRBJ1-1; no definite D call. Between the trimmed V and J ends, which lost 0 bases and 10 bases, there was a span of 12 bases. This CDR3 is built from 13 residues. CDR3 sequence reads: CASSLAESEVAFF. The CDR3 nucleotides are TGTGCCAGCAGTTTAGCCGAGTCAGAGGTAGCTTTCTTT.

This clonotype was counted a few times. The V and J genes are TRBV7-8 and TRBJ1-2; the match to TRBD1 covers 7 bases. There are 15 residues in the CDR3. Germline loops: CDR1 SGHVS, CDR2 FQNEAQ. V trimming: 5 bases; J trimming: 4 bases; junction bases outside the gene matches: 10. This CDR3 reads CASSIQYRGGYGYTF. Here the CDR3 DNA reads TGTGCCAGCAGCATACAATACAGGGGTGGCTATGGCTACACCTTC.

In this sample, this clonotype turned up a few times. V gene TRBV6-5 combines with J gene TRBJ1-5; D unresolved. CDR3 length: 15 residues. Germline values: CDR1 MNHEY, CDR2 SVGAGI. V shed 2 bases and J shed 0 bases, with 8 bases lying between them. CDR3 nucleotides: TGTGCCAGCAGTTACGGGCAGAATAGCAATCAGCCCCAGCATTTT. Encoded protein: CASSYGQNSNQPQHF.